Below, 32 T cell receptor beta chains from the same sample are listed, as sequenced in a study of cytomegalovirus exposure and HLA in healthy donors. Both 60 Vbeta primers and 13 Jbeta primers went into the PCR. Clones were sequenced by immunoSEQ multiplex PCR, and TCRdb holds only the in-frame ones, with some missing. The table includes roughly 120,000 clones, 73% detected once. The specimen was PBMCs. Every receptor here comes from a woman between 35 and 50 years old in good health and CMV-seronegative.

The J gene is TRBJ1-1, the V gene TRBV5-5, with TRBD1 matching over 10 bases. The germline V gene has CDR1 SGHKS and CDR2 YYEKEE (reference sequence). J was trimmed by 0 bases and V by 0 bases; bases with no gene match: 8. The CDR3 contains 18 residues. The CDR3 sequence: CASSLDRDRGPMNTEAFF. CDR3 in DNA: TGTGCCAGCAGCTTGGACCGGGACAGGGGACCCATGAACACTGAAGCTTTCTTT.

The V call is TRBV7-2, the J call TRBJ2-1; D is uncertain. In germline, CDR1 is SGHTA, CDR2 FQGNSA. V was shortened by 7 bases and J by 6 bases, with 7 bases between the two germline ends. This CDR3 has 11 amino acids. This CDR3 is CASTLLNEQFF. The CDR3 DNA sequence: TGTGCCAGCACCCTCCTCAATGAGCAGTTCTTC.

This sequence joins TRBV2 and TRBJ2-2; TRBD2 agrees at 11 bases. The CDR3 extends over 15 amino acids. The germline V gene encodes CDR1 SNHLY and CDR2 FYNNEI. V lost 7 bases, J lost 6 bases, and 7 bases stayed unmatched. CDR3 protein: CASISGLAGAGELFF. As DNA, the CDR3 is TGTGCCAGCATCTCCGGACTAGCGGGCGCCGGGGAGCTGTTTTTT.

The genes are TRBV6-5 and TRBJ2-1, with 7 bases identical to TRBD1. The CDR3 extends over 14 amino acids. The V gene's germline CDR1 is MNHEY and CDR2 SVGAGI. The ends lost 8 bases at V and 7 bases at J; junction bases unmatched: 11. CDR3 nucleotide sequence: TGTGCCAGCGACTCGCAGGGGGTCGGGAATGAGCAGTTCTTC. It is translated as CASDSQGVGNEQFF.

The CDR3 sequence is CASSQVGAGNQPQHF. The CDR3 DNA reads TGCGCCAGCAGCCAAGTGGGGGCTGGGAATCAGCCCCAGCATTTT. The chain employs TRBV4-1 and TRBJ1-5; weak D call: TRBD1 (6 bases). CDR3 length: 15 amino acids. Germline values: CDR1 MGHRA, CDR2 YSYEKL. Trimming pared 1 base from V and 4 bases from J, leaving 11 bases between.

V usage is TRBV7-7 and J usage is TRBJ2-2, with D possibly matching TRBD1 (5 bases). The CDR3 has 15 amino acids. The V end lost 5 bases, the J end lost 0 bases, and 10 bases lay between the germline ends. The germline V gene has CDR1 SSHAT and CDR2 FNYEAQ (reference sequence). The CDR3 reads CASSPGHANTGELFF. The CDR3 region has the DNA TGTGCCAGCAGCCCCGGACACGCGAACACCGGGGAGCTGTTTTTT. Full variable domain (remainder filled in from reference TRBV7-7 and TRBJ2-2): GAGVSQSPRYKVTKRGQDVTLRCDPISSHATLYWYQQALGQGPEFLTYFNYEAQPDKSGLPSDRFSAERPEGSISTLTIQRTEQRDSAMYRCASSPGHANTGELFFGEGSRLTVL.

The chain has TRBV7-3 and TRBJ2-6, with 7 bases fitting TRBD1. The V gene end was trimmed by 4 bases and the J gene end by 4 bases; junction bases not matched to a gene: 10. This CDR3 spans 17 amino acids. Germline CDR1 SGHTA, CDR2 FQGTGA. The CDR3 protein is CASSSTGSLTGANVLTF. The CDR3 region has the DNA TGTGCCAGCAGCTCGACAGGGTCATTGACAGGGGCCAACGTCCTGACTTTC.

The chain links TRBV29-1 to TRBJ2-7, with 7 nucleotides matching TRBD1. The CDR3 spans 12 residues. The germline gives CDR1 SQVTM, CDR2 ANQGSEA. Germline trimming cut 8 bases from V and 5 bases from J; bases unmatched to any gene: 9. CDR3 loop: CSFYWTGHEQYF. DNA for the CDR3: TGCAGCTTTTACTGGACAGGCCACGAGCAGTACTTC.

This chain joins TRBV4-2 and TRBJ2-5; 12 bases line up with TRBD2. The germline V gene encodes CDR1 LGHNA and CDR2 YNFKEQ. V trimming: 5 bases; J trimming: 4 bases; junction bases outside the gene matches: 8. The CDR3 extends over 16 amino acids. The CDR3 sequence is CASSLTGTSGSETQYF. The DNA for the CDR3 is TGTGCCAGCAGCTTAACGGGGACTAGCGGGTCAGAGACCCAGTACTTC.

This clone showed up just once. V gene TRBV4-1 combines with J gene TRBJ2-3, with 14 bases fitting TRBD2. The germline V gene encodes CDR1 MGHRA and CDR2 YSYEKL. The V and J ends lost 4 bases and 6 bases, in that order; junction bases with no gene match: 6. This CDR3 comprises 16 residues. The CDR3 here is CASSPGTSGSKDTQYF. Here the CDR3 DNA reads TGCGCCAGCAGCCCCGGGACTAGCGGGAGTAAGGATACGCAGTATTTT.

This rearrangement joins TRBV2 to TRBJ1-5; D not resolved. Trimming removed 3 bases at V and 9 bases at J, with 12 bases between. Germline CDR1 and CDR2: SNHLY and FYNNEI. This CDR3 comprises 13 residues. CDR3 DNA: TGTGCCAGCAGTGAGGTTCCCCCCGGGCCCCAGCATTTT. This gives the protein CASSEVPPGPQHF. The full variable domain, rest sourced from reference TRBV2 and TRBJ1-5, is EPEVTQTPSHQVTQMGQEVILRCVPISNHLYFYWYRQILGQKVEFLVSFYNNEISEKSEIFDDQFSVERPDGSNFTLKIRSTKLEDSAMYFCASSEVPPGPQHFGDGTRLSIL.

This clone appeared a few times. The J gene is TRBJ2-7, the V gene TRBV27, with D perhaps TRBD2 (5 bases). CDR3 length: 13 amino acids. Germline-derived CDR1 and CDR2 are MNHEY and SMNVEV (reference sequence). The V end lost 3 bases, the J end lost 6 bases, and 12 bases lay between the germline ends. The CDR3 region has the DNA TGTGCCAGCAGTTTTAACCTAGCACGCGAGCAGTACTTC. Encoded protein: CASSFNLAREQYF.

This clone was seen a few times. The chain links TRBV19 to TRBJ2-1; 9 bases match TRBD1. Germline V gene data show CDR1 as LNHDA and CDR2 as SQIVND (reference sequence). This CDR3 has 15 amino acids. The J segment lost 3 bases and the V segment lost 5 bases, leaving 5 bases of the junction unmatched. Written as DNA, the CDR3 is TGTGCCAGTAGTCCACGGACAGGGGTCTACAATGAGCAGTTCTTC. It yields the protein CASSPRTGVYNEQFF. The variable domain in full, completed from reference TRBV19 and TRBJ2-1, reads DGGITQSPKYLFRKEGQNVTLSCEQNLNHDAMYWYRQDPGQGLRLIYYSQIVNDFQKGDIAEGYSVSREKKESFPLTVTSAQKNPTAFYLCASSPRTGVYNEQFFGPGTRLTVL.

This clone occurred once. The chain couples TRBV10-3 to TRBJ1-3; TRBD1 aligns across 8 bases. CDR3 size: 14 residues. Germline V gene lookup returns CDR1 ENHRY and CDR2 SYGVKD. V shed 10 bases and J 3 bases; nucleotides not matched to a gene: 8. DNA of the CDR3: TGTGCCAGTCGACAGGGGAGTAGTGGAAACACCATATATTTT. The encoded protein is CASRQGSSGNTIYF.

The CDR3 DNA reads as TGTGCCAGCAGCCCTTGGGGACAGGGGGGGGCGAACACTGAAGCTTTCTTT. It translates to CASSPWGQGGANTEAFF. This chain uses TRBV7-8 with TRBJ1-1; 11 bases are shared with TRBD1. The V segment lost 5 bases and the J segment 1 base; nucleotides outside the gene matches: 9. Germline V gene lookup returns CDR1 SGHVS and CDR2 FQNEAQ. There are 17 residues in the CDR3.

This chain joins TRBV4-2 and TRBJ2-7; 9 nucleotides line up with TRBD1. The CDR3 length is 15 residues. Germline trimming cut 5 bases from V and 1 base from J; bases unmatched to any gene: 6. CDR1 and CDR2 (germline): LGHNA, YNFKEQ. The CDR3 nucleotides are TGTGCCAGCAGCGAGGGACAGGGCCTTTCCTACGAGCAGTACTTC. Translation: CASSEGQGLSYEQYF.

The chain couples TRBV18 to TRBJ2-3, with a weak D call TRBD2 (5 bases). The CDR3 is 16 amino acids. Germline lookup yields CDR1 KGHSH and CDR2 LQKENI. The V end was cut by 3 bases, the J end by 0 bases, with 13 bases between. The CDR3 sequence: CASSPKEGLSTDTQYF. The CDR3 DNA is TGTGCCAGCTCACCTAAAGAGGGCCTTAGCACAGATACGCAGTATTTT.

This clone came up a few times. V and J are TRBV7-2 and TRBJ2-3, with a tentative D call TRBD1 (6 bases). Trimming cost V 1 base and J 3 bases, with 11 bases left between them. In germline, CDR1 is SGHTA, CDR2 FQGNSA. The CDR3 length is 15 residues. The CDR3 loop reads CASSLEGGRTDTQYF. The CDR3 coding sequence is TGTGCCAGCAGCTTAGAAGGGGGTCGGACAGATACGCAGTATTTT.

The chain employs TRBV5-1 and TRBJ2-3, with TRBD2 matching over 11 bases. J was trimmed by 3 bases and V by 4 bases; bases with no gene match: 10. This CDR3 has 17 amino acids. Germline V gene sequence: CDR1 SGHRS, CDR2 YFSETQ. The CDR3 is CASSPRPGLAATDTQYF. DNA for the CDR3: TGCGCCAGCAGCCCCCGCCCGGGACTAGCGGCGACAGATACGCAGTATTTT.

The chain recombines TRBV27 with TRBJ1-1; a weak D match, TRBD1 (5 bases). The CDR3 is 13 residues long. CDR1 is MNHEY, CDR2 SMNVEV, per germline (reference sequence). V lost 3 bases and J lost 1, with 6 bases in between. In DNA, the CDR3 is TGTGCCAGCAGTTTCGACAGGAACACTGAAGCTTTCTTT. Translating it yields CASSFDRNTEAFF.

The chain combines TRBV7-6 with TRBJ1-4, with D possibly being TRBD1 (5 bases). The CDR3 runs to 14 residues. V shed 4 bases and J shed 2 bases, with 8 bases lying between them. Germline lookup yields CDR1 SGHVS and CDR2 FNYEAQ. In nucleotides, the CDR3 is TGTGCCAGCAGCTCGCGGGGCACTAATGAAAAACTGTTTTTT. Its protein is CASSSRGTNEKLFF.

This chain uses TRBV4-3 with TRBJ1-1; no firm D call. The CDR3 has 15 amino acids. Trimming cost V 0 bases and J 0 bases, with 8 bases left between them. Germline CDR1 and CDR2: LGHNA and YSLEER. CDR3 residues: CASSQDFRVNTEAFF. In nucleotides, the CDR3 is TGCGCCAGCAGCCAAGACTTTAGAGTGAACACTGAAGCTTTCTTT.

The genes are TRBV7-2 and TRBJ2-7; no clear D gene. The V and J ends lost 5 bases and 2 bases respectively, with 7 bases between them. The germline V gene encodes CDR1 SGHTA and CDR2 FQGNSA. The CDR3 is made up of 12 amino acids. This CDR3 is CASSPLTYEQYF. The CDR3 region has the DNA TGTGCCAGCAGCCCACTAACCTACGAGCAGTACTTC.

This clone occurred a few times. The J gene is TRBJ1-6, the V gene TRBV4-2; D possibly corresponds to TRBD1 (5 bases). In germline, CDR1 is LGHNA, CDR2 YNFKEQ. V lost 4 bases and J 7 bases, leaving 14 bases between the germline ends. The CDR3 sequence is 15 residues long. CDR3 protein: CASSRLSGKNSPLHF. CDR3 nucleotide sequence: TGTGCCAGCAGCCGGCTCTCAGGGAAAAATTCACCCCTCCACTTT.

The J gene is TRBJ2-5, the V gene TRBV6-1, with TRBD1 identical over 9 bases. The V and J ends lost 8 bases and 11 bases, in that order; junction bases with no gene match: 15. Germline V gene lookup returns CDR1 MNHNS and CDR2 SASEGT. There are 14 residues in the CDR3. The CDR3 protein is CASYPGTGFEEQYF. CDR3 in DNA: TGTGCCAGCTACCCCGGGACAGGGTTTGAAGAGCAGTACTTC.

The genes are TRBV9 and TRBJ1-1; D unclear. The CDR3 covers 16 residues. In germline, CDR1 is SGDLS, CDR2 YYNGEE. Between the trimmed V and J ends, which lost 4 bases and 1 base, there was a span of 17 bases. The CDR3 nucleotides read TGTGCCAGCAGCCCACGTGAGGGCGGACCGAACACTGAAGCTTTCTTT. Its translation: CASSPREGGPNTEAFF.

V and J are TRBV7-2 and TRBJ2-5; the D gene is possibly TRBD2 (6 bases). The CDR3 has 15 residues. The V and J ends lost 3 bases and 2 bases respectively, with 13 bases between them. Per germline, CDR1 SGHTA and CDR2 FQGNSA. CDR3 sequence (DNA): TGTGCCAGCAGCTTGGGGTTCGGGAGTCAAGAGACCCAGTACTTC. Encoded protein: CASSLGFGSQETQYF.

The rearrangement uses TRBV7-9 and TRBJ2-7; D might be TRBD2 (7 bases). This CDR3 has 15 residues. Germline V CDR1 and CDR2: SEHNR, FQNEAQ (reference sequence). V was cut by 4 bases and J by 6 bases, with 19 bases left in between. CDR3 coding DNA: TGTGCCAGCAGCTGGGGGGGCGGGGTTGAGGGCGAGCAGTACTTC. Its protein product is CASSWGGGVEGEQYF.

This clone was seen a single time. J is TRBJ2-7 and V is TRBV6-1; perhaps TRBD1 as D (7 bases). Trimming left V 3 bases short and J 6 bases short, with 18 bases between. The CDR3 covers 15 residues. Germline assignment: CDR1 MNHNS and CDR2 SASEGT. In nucleotides, the CDR3 is TGTGCCAGCAGTGATGGACAGGAGGGGCTACGCGAGCAGTACTTC. This sequence encodes CASSDGQEGLREQYF.

The rearrangement uses TRBV7-2 and TRBJ2-5; TRBD2 matches 8 bases. The J segment lost 5 bases and the V segment lost 0 bases, leaving 8 bases of the junction unmatched. The CDR3 spans 16 residues. Per germline, CDR1 SGHTA and CDR2 FQGNSA. The CDR3 DNA is TGTGCCAGCAGCTTAGCGGGCGGGGGGAATCAGGAGACCCAGTACTTC. This codes for CASSLAGGGNQETQYF.

The CDR3 protein is CASGDRGHPLYEQYF. The CDR3 nucleotides are TGCGCCAGCGGGGACAGGGGGCATCCTCTCTACGAGCAGTACTTC. The chain carries TRBV23-1 and TRBJ2-7; 12 bases fit TRBD1. TRBV23-1 is labeled an ORF, and its function is uncertain. V lost 8 bases to trimming and J lost 3 bases; unmatched junction nucleotides: 8. This CDR3 spans 15 amino acids.

The chain combines TRBV21-1 with TRBJ1-2; TRBD1 reflects the table's D call only, with no check against the DNA. TRBV21-1 is termed a pseudogene. The CDR3 has 17 residues. CDR3 bases: TGTGCCAGCAGCAAATCGGTCGCGGATGGGCAGGGTGCTGGCTACACCTTC. Amino acids: CASSKSVADGQGAGYTF.